These 19 T cell receptor beta chains came from one sample sequenced in a study of OX40 agonist ivuxolimab in advanced cancers. The repertoire was sequenced with immunoSEQ multiplex PCR; TCRdb's copy has only in-frame clones and lacks some. The sample consists of about 19,000 clones, roughly 91% of them appearing once. The sample consisted of CD4+ or CD8+ T cells sorted from blood, taken in a trial of the OX40 agonist ivuxolimab. All receptors derive from an adult with an advanced solid tumor such as melanoma, head and neck, liver or kidney cancer.

This sequence joins TRBV27 and TRBJ2-1; 8 bases are a match to TRBD1. From germline, CDR1 is MNHEY and CDR2 SMNVEV (reference sequence). Trimming took 8 bases from V and 7 from J; bases not matched to a gene: 10. This CDR3 is built from 14 residues. This CDR3 is CASFTRTGPNEQFF. In nucleotides, the CDR3 is TGTGCCAGCTTTACTCGGACAGGGCCGAATGAGCAGTTCTTC.

The V call is TRBV19, the J call TRBJ2-1; D tentatively reads TRBD1 or TRBD2 (7 bases each). Germline CDR1 reads LNHDA; CDR2 reads SQIVND (reference sequence). Trimming shortened V by 2 bases and J by 4 bases, and 12 bases separated the two germline ends. The CDR3 spans 15 residues. The CDR3 region has the DNA TGTGCCAGTAGTATAACAGGGGAGGGATACAATGAGCAGTTCTTC. This translates into CASSITGEGYNEQFF.

This chain uses TRBV7-6 with TRBJ2-2, with 8 bases fitting TRBD2. CDR3 size: 16 residues. Trimming took 3 bases from V and 6 from J; bases not matched to a gene: 9. CDR1 is SGHVS, CDR2 FNYEAQ, per germline. This chain's CDR3 is CASSLIGAGESGELFF. The CDR3 nucleotides are TGTGCCAGCAGCTTGATCGGAGCGGGAGAATCCGGGGAGCTGTTTTTT.

V gene TRBV10-2 combines with J gene TRBJ2-5; the D gene is possibly TRBD2 (6 bases). The CDR3 runs 16 residues. Germline CDR1 is WSHSY and CDR2 is SAAADI. V shed 0 bases and J shed 5 bases, with 16 bases lying between them. The CDR3: CASSESIRDRGETQYF. CDR3 in DNA: TGCGCCAGCAGTGAGTCGATCCGGGATCGGGGGGAGACCCAGTACTTC.

The chain combines TRBV5-1 with TRBJ1-1; D perhaps matches TRBD1 (6 bases). Germline CDR1 SGHRS, CDR2 YFSETQ. This CDR3 contains 13 residues. V lost 1 base to trimming and J lost 4 bases, with 8 bases between them. In nucleotides, the CDR3 is TGCGCCAGCAGCTTGTTAGGGGGCACTGAAGCTTTCTTT. As protein: CASSLLGGTEAFF. The full variable domain, with the rest looked up from reference TRBV5-1 and TRBJ1-1, is KAGVTQTPRYLIKTRGQQVTLSCSPISGHRSVSWYQQTPGQGLQFLFEYFSETQRNKGNFPGRFSGRQFSNSRSEMNVSTLELGDSALYLCASSLLGGTEAFFGQGTRLTVV.

This clone came up once. The chain has TRBV11-3 and TRBJ2-1; 9 nucleotides align to TRBD2. Per germline, CDR1 SGHNT and CDR2 YENEEA. The CDR3 is 16 amino acids. Trimming took 1 base from V and 3 from J; bases not matched to a gene: 4. The CDR3 DNA is TGTGCCAGCAGCTTAGGAGCGGGAGGTATCTACAATGAGCAGTTCTTC. This gives the protein CASSLGAGGIYNEQFF. The variable domain in full, with the rest retrieved from reference TRBV11-3 and TRBJ2-1, is EAGVVQSPRYKIIEKKQPVAFWCNPISGHNTLYWYLQNLGQGPELLIRYENEEAVDDSQLPKDRFSAERLKGVDSTLKIQPAELGDSAVYLCASSLGAGGIYNEQFFGPGTRLTVL.

This rearrangement joins TRBV7-3 to TRBJ2-7; D may match TRBD1 or TRBD2 (6 bases each). This CDR3 is 15 amino acids long. Looked up from germline, CDR1 is SGHTA and CDR2 is FQGTGA. The V end lost 2 bases, the J end lost 3 bases, and 14 bases lay between the germline ends. The CDR3 is CASSLYHRGHYEQYF. The CDR3 nucleotides are TGTGCCAGCAGCTTATACCATCGGGGGCACTACGAGCAGTACTTC.

A single count supports this clone. This sequence joins TRBV20-1 and TRBJ2-7; TRBD1 matches 8 bases. Germline CDR1 DFQATT, CDR2 SNEGSKA (reference sequence). With V trimmed by 6 bases and J by 6 bases, 4 bases remained unmatched. The CDR3 runs to 11 residues. The CDR3 spells CSARTGLEQYF. DNA for the CDR3: TGCAGTGCGAGGACAGGGCTCGAGCAGTACTTC.

This chain uses TRBV19 with TRBJ2-2, with 9 bases aligning to TRBD2. The length of the CDR3 is 15 residues. V was pared by 1 base and J by 7 bases, with 4 bases of the junction left unmatched. Germline CDR1 is LNHDA and CDR2 is SQIVND (reference sequence). The CDR3 region has the DNA TGTGCCAGTAGTATAGGCACTAGCGGGTACGGGGAGCTGTTTTTT. Translated, it gives CASSIGTSGYGELFF.

The J gene is TRBJ1-5, the V gene TRBV28; TRBD1 might be the D (5 bases). The CDR3 consists of 14 residues. CDR1 is MDHEN, CDR2 SYDVKM, per germline. Trimming removed 6 bases from V and 9 bases from J, with 18 bases in between. The CDR3 sequence: CASSQRLGRGPQHF. CDR3 coding DNA: TGTGCCAGCAGCCAACGGTTGGGGCGGGGGCCCCAGCATTTT.

The genes are TRBV27 and TRBJ2-7; 8 bases fit TRBD2. V lost 10 bases and J lost 2; bases outside the gene matches: 7. From germline, CDR1 is MNHEY and CDR2 SMNVEV (reference sequence). The CDR3 consists of 13 residues. CDR3 sequence: CATSGGLAYEQYF. The CDR3 coding sequence is TGTGCCACCTCGGGGGGACTAGCCTACGAGCAGTACTTC.

This clone was counted between two and nine times. V usage is TRBV19 and J usage is TRBJ2-7; 8 bases fit TRBD2. The CDR3 runs 14 residues. Germline CDR1 LNHDA, CDR2 SQIVND (reference sequence). Trimming took 6 bases from V and 1 from J; bases not matched to a gene: 5. In nucleotides, the CDR3 is TGTGCCAGTAGCGCGGGGGGACGGTCCTACGAGCAGTACTTC. Amino acid sequence: CASSAGGRSYEQYF. The variable domain in full, with the rest retrieved from reference TRBV19 and TRBJ2-7, is DGGITQSPKYLFRKEGQNVTLSCEQNLNHDAMYWYRQDPGQGLRLIYYSQIVNDFQKGDIAEGYSVSREKKESFPLTVTSAQKNPTAFYLCASSAGGRSYEQYFGPGTRLTVT.

This clone was recorded once. The chain recombines TRBV4-2 with TRBJ2-1; TRBD2 aligns across 7 bases. There are 13 residues in the CDR3. With 4 bases clipped from V and 8 bases from J, the junction kept 5 bases outside the gene matches. Germline loops: CDR1 LGHNA, CDR2 YNFKEQ. The DNA for the CDR3 is TGTGCCAGCAGCCCAGGACTAGTCGATGAGCAGTTCTTC. This gives the protein CASSPGLVDEQFF.

The chain links TRBV10-1 to TRBJ2-2; D possibly corresponds to TRBD2 (5 bases). Germline CDR1 and CDR2: WNHNN and SYGVQD (reference sequence). The CDR3 runs 14 residues. Trimming removed 1 base from V and 4 bases from J, with 7 bases in between. DNA of the CDR3: TGCGCCAGCAGTGAGTTTGGGAGCACCGGGGAGCTGTTTTTT. It translates to CASSEFGSTGELFF.

V gene TRBV9 combines with J gene TRBJ2-7; D is unresolved. Trimming removed 3 bases from V and 3 bases from J, with 13 bases in between. CDR3 length equals 14 residues. Germline V lookup: CDR1 SGDLS, CDR2 YYNGEE. The CDR3 loop reads CASSGEERGYEQYF. The CDR3 nucleotides are TGTGCCAGCAGCGGCGAAGAGCGTGGCTACGAGCAGTACTTC.

The chain joins TRBV7-2 to TRBJ2-3; no clear D. Germline V gene data show CDR1 as SGHTA and CDR2 as FQGNSA. The CDR3 sequence is 12 residues long. V lost 3 bases and J 2 bases, leaving 3 bases between the germline ends. The CDR3 DNA follows: TGTGCCAGCAGCTTGGCCACAGATACGCAGTATTTT. It translates to CASSLATDTQYF. Filled out from reference TRBV7-2 and TRBJ2-3, the complete variable domain reads GAGVSQSPSNKVTEKGKDVELRCDPISGHTALYWYRQSLGQGLEFLIYFQGNSAPDKSGLPSDRFSAERTGGSVSTLTIQRTQQEDSAVYLCASSLATDTQYFGPGTRLTVL.

The rearrangement uses TRBV7-2 and TRBJ2-7; D is perhaps TRBD2 (6 bases). V lost 4 bases, J lost 2 bases, and 15 bases lay in between. The CDR3 is made up of 15 amino acids. The germline V gene has CDR1 SGHTA and CDR2 FQGNSA. CDR3 nucleotide sequence: TGTGCCAGCAGCTGGCGGGACGGCCGGACCTACGAGCAGTACTTC. This gives the protein CASSWRDGRTYEQYF.

About this clone itself: This specimen includes other DNA sequences encoding the same CDR3. The V and J genes are TRBV19 and TRBJ1-5, with D uncertain. Trimming took 4 bases from V and 7 from J, leaving 8 bases between them. CDR1 and CDR2 (germline): LNHDA, SQIVND (reference sequence). The CDR3 has 12 residues. CDR3 loop: CASSTLGQPQHF. For the CDR3, the DNA is TGTGCCAGTAGTACCTTGGGCCAGCCCCAGCATTTT.

The gene calls are TRBV10-3 and TRBJ2-5, with 7 positions matching TRBD2. Germline trimming cut 10 bases from V and 1 base from J; bases unmatched to any gene: 24. The germline V gene has CDR1 ENHRY and CDR2 SYGVKD. There are 19 residues in the CDR3. The CDR3 sequence is CATQGDLGTNLAPQETQYF. The CDR3 DNA reads as TGTGCCACGCAAGGGGACTTAGGGACTAACCTCGCCCCCCAAGAGACCCAGTACTTC.